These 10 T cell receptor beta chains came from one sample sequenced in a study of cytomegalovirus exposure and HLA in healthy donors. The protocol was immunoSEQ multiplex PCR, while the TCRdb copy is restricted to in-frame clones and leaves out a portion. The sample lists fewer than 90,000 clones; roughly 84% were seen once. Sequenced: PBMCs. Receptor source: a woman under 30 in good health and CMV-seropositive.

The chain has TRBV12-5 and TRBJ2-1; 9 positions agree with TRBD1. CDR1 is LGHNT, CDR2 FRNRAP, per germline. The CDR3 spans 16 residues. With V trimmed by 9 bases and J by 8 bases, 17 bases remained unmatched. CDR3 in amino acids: CARPPGTGNRYHEQFF. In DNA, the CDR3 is TGTGCTAGACCCCCCGGGACAGGGAACAGGTACCATGAGCAGTTCTTC.

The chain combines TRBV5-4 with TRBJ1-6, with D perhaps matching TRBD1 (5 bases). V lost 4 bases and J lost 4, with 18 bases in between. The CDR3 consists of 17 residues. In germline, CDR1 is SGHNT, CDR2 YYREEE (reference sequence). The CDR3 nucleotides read TGTGCCAGCAGCCGGTCCCAAGGGGATAGGTATAATTCACCCCTCCACTTT. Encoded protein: CASSRSQGDRYNSPLHF.

The CDR3 sequence is CASSLPGQGVYEQYF. CDR3 in DNA: TGTGCCAGCTCACTGCCGGGACAGGGGGTCTACGAGCAGTACTTC. The chain combines TRBV18 with TRBJ2-7; 11 bases are a match to TRBD1. Trimming cost V 4 bases and J 3 bases; bases outside gene matches: 5. The CDR3 loop spans 15 amino acids. Germline V gene data show CDR1 as KGHSH and CDR2 as LQKENI.

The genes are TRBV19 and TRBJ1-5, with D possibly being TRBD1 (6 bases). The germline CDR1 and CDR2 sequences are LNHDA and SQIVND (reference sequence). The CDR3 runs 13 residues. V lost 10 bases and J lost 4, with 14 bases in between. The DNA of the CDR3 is TGTGCCACCGCAGGGGATGGGAATCAGCCCCAGCATTTT. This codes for CATAGDGNQPQHF.

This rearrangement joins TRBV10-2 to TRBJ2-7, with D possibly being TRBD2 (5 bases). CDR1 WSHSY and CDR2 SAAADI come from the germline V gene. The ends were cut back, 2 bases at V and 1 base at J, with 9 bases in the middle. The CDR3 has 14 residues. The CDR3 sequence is CASSEEGLSYEQYF. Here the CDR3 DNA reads TGCGCCAGCAGTGAGGAGGGATTGTCCTACGAGCAGTACTTC.

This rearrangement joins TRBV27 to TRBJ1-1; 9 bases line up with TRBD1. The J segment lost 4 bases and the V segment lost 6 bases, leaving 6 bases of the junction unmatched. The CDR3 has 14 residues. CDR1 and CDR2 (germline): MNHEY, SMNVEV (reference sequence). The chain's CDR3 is CASRLQGAVTEAFF. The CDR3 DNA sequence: TGTGCCAGCAGACTACAGGGGGCGGTCACTGAAGCTTTCTTT.

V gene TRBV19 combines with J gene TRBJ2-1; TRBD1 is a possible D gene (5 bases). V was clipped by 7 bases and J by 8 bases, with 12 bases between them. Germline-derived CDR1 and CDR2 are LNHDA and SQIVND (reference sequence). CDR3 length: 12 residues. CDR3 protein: CASKVGADEQFF. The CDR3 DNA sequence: TGTGCCAGTAAAGTTGGGGCCGATGAGCAGTTCTTC.

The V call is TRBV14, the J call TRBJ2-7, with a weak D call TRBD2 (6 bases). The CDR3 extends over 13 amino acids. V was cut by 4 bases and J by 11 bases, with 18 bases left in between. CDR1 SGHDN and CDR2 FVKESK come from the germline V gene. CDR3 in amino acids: CASSLTEGSGKYF. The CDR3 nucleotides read TGTGCCAGCAGCCTGACGGAGGGGTCAGGGAAGTACTTC.

Here the CDR3 DNA reads TGTGCCTGGAGTCGACGTAGGGGTGATACGCAGTATTTT. This sequence encodes CAWSRRRGDTQYF. The chain uses TRBV30 and TRBJ2-3, with a tentative D call TRBD1 (5 bases). CDR1 and CDR2 from the germline V gene are GTSNPN and SVGIG (reference sequence). V dropped 2 bases and J dropped 6 bases, with 12 bases sitting between them. The CDR3 totals 13 residues.

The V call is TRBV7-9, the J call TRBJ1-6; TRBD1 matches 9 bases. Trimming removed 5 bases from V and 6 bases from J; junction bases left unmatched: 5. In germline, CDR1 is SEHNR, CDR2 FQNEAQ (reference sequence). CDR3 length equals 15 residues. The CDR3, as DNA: TGTGCCAGCAGCCAGGGACAGGGTCCTAATTCACCCCTCCACTTT. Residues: CASSQGQGPNSPLHF.